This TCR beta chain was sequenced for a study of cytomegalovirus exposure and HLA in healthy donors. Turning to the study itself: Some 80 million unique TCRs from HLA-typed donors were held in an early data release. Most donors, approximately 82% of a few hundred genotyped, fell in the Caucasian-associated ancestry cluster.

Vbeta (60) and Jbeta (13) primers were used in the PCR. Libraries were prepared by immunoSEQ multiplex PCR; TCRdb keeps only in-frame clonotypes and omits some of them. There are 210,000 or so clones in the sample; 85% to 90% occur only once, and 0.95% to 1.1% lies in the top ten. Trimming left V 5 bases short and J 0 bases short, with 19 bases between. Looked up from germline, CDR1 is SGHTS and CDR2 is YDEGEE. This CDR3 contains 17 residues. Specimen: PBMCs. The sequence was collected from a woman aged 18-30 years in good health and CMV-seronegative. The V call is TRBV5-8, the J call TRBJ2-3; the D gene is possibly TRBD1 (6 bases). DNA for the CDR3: TGTGCCAGCAGGCATACAAGGGGGACCAGAAGCACAGATACGCAGTATTTT. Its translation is CASRHTRGTRSTDTQYF.